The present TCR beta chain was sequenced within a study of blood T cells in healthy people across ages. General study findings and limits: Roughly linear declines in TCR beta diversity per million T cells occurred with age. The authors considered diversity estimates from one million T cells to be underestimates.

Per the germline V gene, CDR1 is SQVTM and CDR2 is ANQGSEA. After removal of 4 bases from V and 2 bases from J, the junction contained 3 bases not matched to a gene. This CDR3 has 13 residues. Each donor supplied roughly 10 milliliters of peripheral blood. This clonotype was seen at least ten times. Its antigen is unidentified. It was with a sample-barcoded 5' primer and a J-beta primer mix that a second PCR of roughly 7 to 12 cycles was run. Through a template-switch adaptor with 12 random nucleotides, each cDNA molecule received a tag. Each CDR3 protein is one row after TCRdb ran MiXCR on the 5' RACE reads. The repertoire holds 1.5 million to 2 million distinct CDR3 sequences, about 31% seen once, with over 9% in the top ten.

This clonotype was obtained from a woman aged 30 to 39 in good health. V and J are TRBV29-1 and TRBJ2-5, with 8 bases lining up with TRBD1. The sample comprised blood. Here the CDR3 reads CSVAHRGQETQYF. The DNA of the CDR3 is TGCAGCGTTGCCCACAGGGGGCAAGAGACCCAGTACTTC.